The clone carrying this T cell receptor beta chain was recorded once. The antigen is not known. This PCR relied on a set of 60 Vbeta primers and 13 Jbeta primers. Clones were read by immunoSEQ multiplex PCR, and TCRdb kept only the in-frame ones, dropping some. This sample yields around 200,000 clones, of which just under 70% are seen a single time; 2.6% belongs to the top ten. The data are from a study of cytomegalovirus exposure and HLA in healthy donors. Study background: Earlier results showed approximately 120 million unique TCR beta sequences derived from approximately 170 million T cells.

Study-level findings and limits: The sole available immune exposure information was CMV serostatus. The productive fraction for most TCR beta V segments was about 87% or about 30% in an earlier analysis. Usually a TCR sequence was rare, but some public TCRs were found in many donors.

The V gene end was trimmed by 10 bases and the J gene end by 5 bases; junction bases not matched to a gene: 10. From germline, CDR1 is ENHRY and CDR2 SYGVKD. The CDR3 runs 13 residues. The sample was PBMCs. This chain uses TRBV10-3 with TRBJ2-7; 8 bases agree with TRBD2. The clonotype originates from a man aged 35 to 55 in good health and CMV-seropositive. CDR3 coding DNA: TGTGCCACCAAAGCGGGGGTTATTGACGAGCAGTACTTC. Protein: CATKAGVIDEQYF.